What follows describes a single T cell receptor (beta chain). Its cognate antigen is unknown. This entry is derived from a study of shared clonotypes between healthy human individuals. Study observations and caveats: Richness estimates generally favored naive over memory subsets.

The CDR3 has 15 amino acids. Germline lookup yields CDR1 SGHKS and CDR2 YYEKEE (reference sequence). Trimming removed 5 bases at V and 0 bases at J, with 12 bases between. The authors ran the assay at deep level. Genomic DNA belonging to each subset was distributed in equal measure over several immunoSEQ plates. Authors' data handling: There were no quality scores in the junction-only immunoSEQ sequences, so filtering differed. TCRdb's table, derived via immunoSEQ multiplex PCR, lists solely in-frame clones and lacks some. The V and J calls and the clone size are those of that table, but D and trimming were determined from the DNA. In the table there are more than 2 million clones, approximately 96% of which are singletons.

Sequencing was done on a sample of naive CD4+ T cells sorted from blood. Subset: CD45RA+ positively selected. The chain uses TRBV5-5 and TRBJ1-5; TRBD1 is a possible D gene (5 bases). The clonotype originates from a young man in good health. In DNA form, the CDR3 reads TGTGCCAGCAGTACCGGGGGAGGTAGCAATCAGCCCCAGCATTTT. This sequence encodes CASSTGGGSNQPQHF.